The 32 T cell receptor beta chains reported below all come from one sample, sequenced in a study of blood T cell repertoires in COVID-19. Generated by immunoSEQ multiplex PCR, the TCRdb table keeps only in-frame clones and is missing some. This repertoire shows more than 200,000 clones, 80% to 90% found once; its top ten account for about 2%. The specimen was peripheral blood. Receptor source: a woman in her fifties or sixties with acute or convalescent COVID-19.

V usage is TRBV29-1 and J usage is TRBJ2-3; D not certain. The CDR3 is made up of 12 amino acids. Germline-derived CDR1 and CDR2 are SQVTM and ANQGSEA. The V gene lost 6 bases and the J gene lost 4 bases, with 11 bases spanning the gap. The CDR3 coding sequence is TGCAGCGTGGCGGCACCCGCAGATACGCAGTATTTT. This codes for CSVAAPADTQYF.

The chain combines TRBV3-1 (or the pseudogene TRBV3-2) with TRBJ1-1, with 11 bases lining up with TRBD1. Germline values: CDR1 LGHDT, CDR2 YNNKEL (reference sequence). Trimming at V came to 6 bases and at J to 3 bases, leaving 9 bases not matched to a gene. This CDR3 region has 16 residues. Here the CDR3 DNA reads TGTGCCAGCAGTCAAACGGGACAGGGGGTGGACACTGAAGCTTTCTTT. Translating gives CASSQTGQGVDTEAFF.

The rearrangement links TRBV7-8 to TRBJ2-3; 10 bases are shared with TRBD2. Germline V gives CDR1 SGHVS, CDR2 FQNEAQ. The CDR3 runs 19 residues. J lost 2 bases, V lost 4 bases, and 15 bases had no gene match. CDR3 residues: CASSYPSSGGPGATDTQYF. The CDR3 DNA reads TGTGCCAGCAGCTATCCGTCTAGCGGGGGCCCCGGGGCCACAGATACGCAGTATTTT.

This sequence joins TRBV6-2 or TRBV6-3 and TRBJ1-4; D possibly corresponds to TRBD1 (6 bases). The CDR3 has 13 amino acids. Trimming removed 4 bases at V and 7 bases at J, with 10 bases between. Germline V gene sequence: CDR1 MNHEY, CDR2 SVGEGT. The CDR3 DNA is TGTGCCAGCAGTTTGGGGGCGGGTGAAAAACTGTTTTTT. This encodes CASSLGAGEKLFF.

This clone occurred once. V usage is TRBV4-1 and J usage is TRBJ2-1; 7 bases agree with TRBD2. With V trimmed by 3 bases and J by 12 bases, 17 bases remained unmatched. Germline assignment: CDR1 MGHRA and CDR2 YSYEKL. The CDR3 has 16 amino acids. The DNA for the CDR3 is TGCGCCAGCAGCCATGGGGGGGGACTACCGGAGAAAAGGCAGTTCTTC. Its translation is CASSHGGGLPEKRQFF.

CDR3 bases: TGTGCCAGCAGCTTATCCGGGTCTGGAAACACCATATATTTT. This gives the protein CASSLSGSGNTIYF. The chain combines TRBV13 with TRBJ1-3; D is unresolved. CDR1 is PRHDT, CDR2 FYEKMQ, per germline (reference sequence). This CDR3 is built from 14 residues. V was shortened by 2 bases and J by 1 base, with 6 bases between the two germline ends.

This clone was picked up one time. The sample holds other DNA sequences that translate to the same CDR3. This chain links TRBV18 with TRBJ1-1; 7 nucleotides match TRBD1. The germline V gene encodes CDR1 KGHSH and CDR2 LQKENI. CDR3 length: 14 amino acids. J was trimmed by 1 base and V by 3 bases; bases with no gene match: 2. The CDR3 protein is CASSPRQGNTEAFF. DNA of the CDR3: TGTGCCAGCTCACCCAGACAGGGGAACACTGAAGCTTTCTTT.

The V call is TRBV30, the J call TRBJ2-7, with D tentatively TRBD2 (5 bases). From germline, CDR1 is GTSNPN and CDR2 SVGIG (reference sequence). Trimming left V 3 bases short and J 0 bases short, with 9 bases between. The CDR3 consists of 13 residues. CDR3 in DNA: TGTGCCTGGAGCCTGGGGAGCTCCTACGAGCAGTACTTC. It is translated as CAWSLGSSYEQYF.

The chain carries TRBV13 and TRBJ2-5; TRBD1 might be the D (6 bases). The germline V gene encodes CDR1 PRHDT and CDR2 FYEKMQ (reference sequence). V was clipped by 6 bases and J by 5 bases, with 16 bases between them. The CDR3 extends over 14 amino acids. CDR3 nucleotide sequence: TGTGCCAGCAGGGCAAGACAGGTGGGGGAGACCCAGTACTTC. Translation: CASRARQVGETQYF.

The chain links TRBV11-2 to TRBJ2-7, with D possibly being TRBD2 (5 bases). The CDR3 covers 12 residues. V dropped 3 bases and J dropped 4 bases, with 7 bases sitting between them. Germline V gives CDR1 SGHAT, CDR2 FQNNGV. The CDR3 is CASSLTGYEQYF. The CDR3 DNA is TGTGCCAGCAGCTTGACGGGGTACGAGCAGTACTTC.

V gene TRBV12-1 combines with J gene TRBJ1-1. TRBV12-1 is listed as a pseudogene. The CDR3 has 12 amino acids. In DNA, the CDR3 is TGTGCCAGCAGCTCGCGGGAAACTGAAGCTTTCTTT. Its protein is CASSSRETEAFF.

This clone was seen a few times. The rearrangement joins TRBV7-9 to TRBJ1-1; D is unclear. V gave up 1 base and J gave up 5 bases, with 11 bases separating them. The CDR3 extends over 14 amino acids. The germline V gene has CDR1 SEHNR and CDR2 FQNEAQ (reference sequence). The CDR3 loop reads CASSLGAGETEAFF. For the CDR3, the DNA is TGTGCCAGCAGCTTAGGGGCAGGTGAGACTGAAGCTTTCTTT.

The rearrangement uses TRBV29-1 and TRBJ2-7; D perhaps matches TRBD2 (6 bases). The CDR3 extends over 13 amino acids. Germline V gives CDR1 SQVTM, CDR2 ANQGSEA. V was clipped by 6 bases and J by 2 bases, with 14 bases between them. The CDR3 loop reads CSVKGGYAYEQYF. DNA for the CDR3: TGCAGCGTCAAGGGAGGTTATGCCTACGAGCAGTACTTC.

CDR3 DNA: TGTGCCAGCACCCCGAGGGGACTAGCGGGAGGCAGGATCACAGATACGCAGTATTTT. It translates to CASTPRGLAGGRITDTQYF. The rearrangement uses TRBV7-2 and TRBJ2-3; 15 nucleotides align to TRBD2. Germline assignment: CDR1 SGHTA and CDR2 FQGNSA. Trimming at V came to 7 bases and at J to 2 bases, leaving 13 bases not matched to a gene. The CDR3 consists of 19 residues.

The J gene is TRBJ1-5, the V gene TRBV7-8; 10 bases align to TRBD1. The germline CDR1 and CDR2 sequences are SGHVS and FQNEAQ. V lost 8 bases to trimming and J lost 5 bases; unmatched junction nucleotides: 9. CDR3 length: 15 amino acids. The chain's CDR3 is CASGGTGAWDQPQHF. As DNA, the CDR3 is TGTGCCAGCGGCGGGACAGGGGCCTGGGATCAGCCCCAGCATTTT.

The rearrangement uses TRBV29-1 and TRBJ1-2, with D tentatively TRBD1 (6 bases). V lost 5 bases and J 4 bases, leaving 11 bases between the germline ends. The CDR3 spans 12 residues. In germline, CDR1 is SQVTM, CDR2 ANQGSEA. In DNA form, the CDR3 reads TGCAGCGTTCACAGGGAGGGCTATGGCTACACCTTC. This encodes CSVHREGYGYTF.

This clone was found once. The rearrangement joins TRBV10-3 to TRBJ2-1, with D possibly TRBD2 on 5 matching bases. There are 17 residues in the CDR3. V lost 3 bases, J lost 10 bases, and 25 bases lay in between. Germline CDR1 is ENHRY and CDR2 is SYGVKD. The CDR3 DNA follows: TGTGCCATCAGTGACGGATCTATCGGAGGACCGGAATGGGAGCAGTTCTTC. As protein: CAISDGSIGGPEWEQFF.

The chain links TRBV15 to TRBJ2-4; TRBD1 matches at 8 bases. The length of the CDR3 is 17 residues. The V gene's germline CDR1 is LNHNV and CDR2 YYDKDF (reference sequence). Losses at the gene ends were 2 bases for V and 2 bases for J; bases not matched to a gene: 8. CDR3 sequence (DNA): TGTGCCACCAGCAGATTCGCGACAGGGGCTACCAAAAACATTCAGTACTTC. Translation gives CATSRFATGATKNIQYF.

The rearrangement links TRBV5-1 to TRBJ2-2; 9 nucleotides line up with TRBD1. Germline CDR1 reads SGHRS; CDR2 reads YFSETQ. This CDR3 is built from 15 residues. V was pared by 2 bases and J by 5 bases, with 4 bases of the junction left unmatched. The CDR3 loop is CASSFEGQGTGELFF. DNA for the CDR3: TGCGCCAGCAGCTTCGAGGGACAGGGAACCGGGGAGCTGTTTTTT.

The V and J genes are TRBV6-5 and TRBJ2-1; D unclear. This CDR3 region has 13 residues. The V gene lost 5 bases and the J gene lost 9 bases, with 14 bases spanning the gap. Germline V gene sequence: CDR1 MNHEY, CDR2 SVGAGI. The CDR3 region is CASSPWRASEQFF. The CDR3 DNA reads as TGTGCCAGCAGTCCCTGGAGAGCGAGTGAGCAGTTCTTC.

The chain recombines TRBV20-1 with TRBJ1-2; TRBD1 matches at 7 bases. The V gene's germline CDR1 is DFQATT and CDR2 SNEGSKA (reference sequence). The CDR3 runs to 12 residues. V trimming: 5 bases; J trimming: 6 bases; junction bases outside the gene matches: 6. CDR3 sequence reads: CSARDRVHGYTF. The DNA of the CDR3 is TGCAGTGCTCGTGACAGGGTGCATGGCTACACCTTC.

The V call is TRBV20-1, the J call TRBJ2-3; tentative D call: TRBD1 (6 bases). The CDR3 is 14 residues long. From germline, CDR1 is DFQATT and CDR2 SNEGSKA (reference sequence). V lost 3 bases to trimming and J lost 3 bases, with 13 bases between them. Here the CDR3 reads CSASGRGATDTQYF. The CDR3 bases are TGCAGTGCTAGTGGCAGGGGAGCAACAGATACGCAGTATTTT.

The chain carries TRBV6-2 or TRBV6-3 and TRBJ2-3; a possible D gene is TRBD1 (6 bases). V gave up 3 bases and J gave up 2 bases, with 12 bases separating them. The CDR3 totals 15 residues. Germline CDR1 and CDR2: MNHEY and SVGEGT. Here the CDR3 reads CASSYGTPYTDTQYF. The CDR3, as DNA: TGTGCCAGCAGTTATGGGACACCGTACACAGATACGCAGTATTTT.

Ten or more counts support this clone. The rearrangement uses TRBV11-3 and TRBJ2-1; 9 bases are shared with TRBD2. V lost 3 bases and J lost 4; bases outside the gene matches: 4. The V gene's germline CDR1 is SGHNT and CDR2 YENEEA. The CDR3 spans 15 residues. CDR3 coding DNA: TGTGCCAGCAGCTTCGGAGCGGGGGGATACAATGAGCAGTTCTTC. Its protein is CASSFGAGGYNEQFF.

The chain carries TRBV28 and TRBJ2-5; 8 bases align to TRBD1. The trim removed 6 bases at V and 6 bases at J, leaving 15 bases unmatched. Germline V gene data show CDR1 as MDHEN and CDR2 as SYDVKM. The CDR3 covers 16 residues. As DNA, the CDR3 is TGTGCCAGCAGCTTCTCCATCCGGACAGGGACGAAGACCCAGTACTTC. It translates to CASSFSIRTGTKTQYF. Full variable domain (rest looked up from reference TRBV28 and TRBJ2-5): DVKVTQSSRYLVKRTGEKVFLECVQDMDHENMFWYRQDPGLGLRLIYFSYDVKMKEKGDIPEGYSVSREKKERFSLILESASTNQTSMYLCASSFSIRTGTKTQYFGPGTRLLVL.

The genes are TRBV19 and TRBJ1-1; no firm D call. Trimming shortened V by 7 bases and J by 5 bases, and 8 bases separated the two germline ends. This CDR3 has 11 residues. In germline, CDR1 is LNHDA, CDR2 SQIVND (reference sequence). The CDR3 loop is CASIRTTEAFF. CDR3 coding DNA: TGTGCCAGTATACGAACAACTGAAGCTTTCTTT. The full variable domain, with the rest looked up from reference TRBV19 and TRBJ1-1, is DGGITQSPKYLFRKEGQNVTLSCEQNLNHDAMYWYRQDPGQGLRLIYYSQIVNDFQKGDIAEGYSVSREKKESFPLTVTSAQKNPTAFYLCASIRTTEAFFGQGTRLTVV.

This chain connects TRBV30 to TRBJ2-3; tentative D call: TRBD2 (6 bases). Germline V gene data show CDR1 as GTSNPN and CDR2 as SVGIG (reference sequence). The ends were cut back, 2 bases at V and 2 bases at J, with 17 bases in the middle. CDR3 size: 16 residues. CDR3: CAWSFPRGGVTDTQYF. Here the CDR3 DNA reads TGTGCCTGGAGTTTCCCTCGTGGCGGGGTCACAGATACGCAGTATTTT.

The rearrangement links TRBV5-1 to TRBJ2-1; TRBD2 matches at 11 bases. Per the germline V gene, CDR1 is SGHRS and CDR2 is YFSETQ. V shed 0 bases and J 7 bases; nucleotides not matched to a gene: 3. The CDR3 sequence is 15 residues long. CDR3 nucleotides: TGCGCCAGCAGCTTGGGGGGACTAGCGGAGAATGAGCAGTTCTTC. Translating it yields CASSLGGLAENEQFF.

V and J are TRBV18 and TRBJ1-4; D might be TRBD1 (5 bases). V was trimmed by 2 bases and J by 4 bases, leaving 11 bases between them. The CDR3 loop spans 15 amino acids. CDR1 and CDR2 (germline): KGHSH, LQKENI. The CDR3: CASSPSQGGNEKLFF. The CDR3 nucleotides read TGTGCCAGCTCACCATCGCAGGGAGGTAATGAAAAACTGTTTTTT.

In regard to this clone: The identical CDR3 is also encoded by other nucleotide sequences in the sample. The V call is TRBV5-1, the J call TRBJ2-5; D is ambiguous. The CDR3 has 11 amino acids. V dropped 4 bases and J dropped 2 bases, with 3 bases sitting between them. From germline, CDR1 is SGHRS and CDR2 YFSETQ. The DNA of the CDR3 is TGCGCCAGCAGCCTACAAGAGACCCAGTACTTC. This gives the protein CASSLQETQYF. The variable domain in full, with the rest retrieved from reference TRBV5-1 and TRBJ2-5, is KAGVTQTPRYLIKTRGQQVTLSCSPISGHRSVSWYQQTPGQGLQFLFEYFSETQRNKGNFPGRFSGRQFSNSRSEMNVSTLELGDSALYLCASSLQETQYFGPGTRLLVL.

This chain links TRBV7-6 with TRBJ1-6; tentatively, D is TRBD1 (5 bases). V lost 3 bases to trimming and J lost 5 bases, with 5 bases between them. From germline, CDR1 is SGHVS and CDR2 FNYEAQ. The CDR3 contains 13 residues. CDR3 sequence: CASSLDNNSPLHF. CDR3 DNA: TGTGCCAGCAGCTTGGACAATAATTCACCCCTCCACTTT.

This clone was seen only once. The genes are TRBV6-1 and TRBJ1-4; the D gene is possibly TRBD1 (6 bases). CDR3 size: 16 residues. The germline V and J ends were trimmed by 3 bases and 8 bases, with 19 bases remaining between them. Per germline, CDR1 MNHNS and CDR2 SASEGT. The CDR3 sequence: CASSDGFQGLREKLFF. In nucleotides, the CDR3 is TGTGCCAGCAGTGATGGATTTCAGGGGTTAAGGGAAAAACTGTTTTTT.